This record concerns one TCR beta chain sequence. The antigen remains unidentified. Germline assignment: CDR1 SNHLY and CDR2 FYNNEI. The junction had 10 bases not matched to a gene; V was cut back by 8 bases and J by 2 bases. There are 15 residues in the CDR3. The data were produced by immunoSEQ multiplex PCR, yet TCRdb's version contains in-frame clones alone and is incomplete. The table includes about 98,000 clones, approximately 94% detected once. This specimen comes from a study of cytomegalovirus exposure and HLA in healthy donors. Findings and limits, study-wide: The tendency of first-cohort TCR clusters to co-occur in the 90 to 150 validation repertoires was the finding of a later analysis. While the bulk of TCR sequences proved rare, some public TCRs turned up in many donors. A list of approximately 150 TCR beta chains associated with cytomegalovirus was given. A few chains linked to CMV were shown in vitro to be specific for CMV antigens.

The TCR sequence derives from a woman aged 18-29 years in good health and CMV-seronegative. The chain recombines TRBV2 with TRBJ2-5, with TRBD1 matching over 8 bases. The sequenced sample was PBMCs. In DNA form, the CDR3 reads TGTGCCAGCGCCATCCAGGGGGCAGGTCAAGAGACCCAGTACTTC. It is translated as CASAIQGAGQETQYF.